The 27 T cell receptor beta chains presented below share a single source sample, sequenced in a study of cytotoxic CD8 clonotypes in ibrutinib-treated CLL (dated by TCRdb to the early 2020s). This sample's time point label indicates: more than 10 months on ibrutinib. The library was obtained by the immunoSEQ multiplex PCR assay. Imported from immuneACCESS, the table was reduced by TCRdb to in-frame sequences with V and J called. These copies leave out some clones; in studies compared against another copy, an unresolved V gene accounts for under half, and the cause of the remainder is not known. In all, the sample holds roughly 70,000 clones, and 90% of those were seen once. In total, the top ten clones hold just over 3% of the sample. The sample consisted of PBMCs, taken after 12 months of ibrutinib treatment. Source of these receptors: a human donor with chronic lymphocytic leukemia.

For the CDR3, the DNA is TGTGCCAGCAGCCAGACTAGCGGAGCCTACAATGAGCAGTTCTTC. As protein: CASSQTSGAYNEQFF. This chain links TRBV11-3 with TRBJ2-1, with TRBD2 matching 9 bases. V was clipped by 5 bases and J by 2 bases; unmatched bases: 4. The CDR3 has 15 amino acids. Germline assignment: CDR1 SGHNT and CDR2 YENEEA.

This sequence joins TRBV19 and TRBJ1-5, with D tentatively TRBD1 (5 bases). V lost 3 bases, J lost 3 bases, and 15 bases lay in between. Germline CDR1 is LNHDA and CDR2 is SQIVND (reference sequence). The CDR3 has 16 amino acids. CDR3 nucleotide sequence: TGTGCCAGTAGTATTTCGGGTAGGGGTATCAATCAGCCCCAGCATTTT. It encodes CASSISGRGINQPQHF. Full variable domain (outside the CDR3, taken from reference TRBV19 and TRBJ1-5): DGGITQSPKYLFRKEGQNVTLSCEQNLNHDAMYWYRQDPGQGLRLIYYSQIVNDFQKGDIAEGYSVSREKKESFPLTVTSAQKNPTAFYLCASSISGRGINQPQHFGDGTRLSIL.

The rearrangement joins TRBV11-3 to TRBJ2-5; unclear D gene. Trimming pared 5 bases from V and 10 bases from J, leaving 17 bases between. This CDR3 region has 13 residues. Germline values: CDR1 SGHNT, CDR2 YENEEA. The CDR3 loop is CASSRRPSVGQYF. As DNA, the CDR3 is TGTGCCAGCAGCAGGCGACCTTCAGTGGGCCAGTACTTC.

The chain uses TRBV19 and TRBJ1-2; D is ambiguous. With 5 bases removed from V and 4 bases from J, the gap between germline ends came to 17 bases. CDR1 is LNHDA, CDR2 SQIVND, per germline (reference sequence). This CDR3 comprises 15 residues. CDR3 sequence: CASSVQAKGLYGYTF. The CDR3 nucleotides are TGTGCCAGTAGTGTTCAGGCTAAGGGCCTCTATGGCTACACCTTC.

This clone was observed once. The DNA of the CDR3 is TGTGCCAGTAGTAAGACAGCTGACTCTGGAAACACCATATATTTT. It encodes CASSKTADSGNTIYF. This sequence joins TRBV19 and TRBJ1-3, with a weak D call TRBD1 (5 bases). Trimming took off 4 bases at V and 0 bases at J, with 10 bases between the two ends. Germline V CDR1 and CDR2: LNHDA, SQIVND (reference sequence). CDR3 size: 15 residues.

The chain combines TRBV28 with TRBJ2-7; no definite D call. V was trimmed by 7 bases and J by 2 bases, leaving 12 bases between them. CDR3 size: 13 residues. Germline loops: CDR1 MDHEN, CDR2 SYDVKM. Written as DNA, the CDR3 is TGTGCCAGCACCAATGGGCAAACCTACGAGCAGTACTTC. Protein: CASTNGQTYEQYF.

This clone occurred once. The CDR3 bases are TGTGCCAGCAGCTCTGTACTAGCGAGTAGGTACAATGAGCAGTTCTTC. The encoded protein is CASSSVLASRYNEQFF. J is TRBJ2-1 and V is TRBV7-3; TRBD2 matches at 7 bases. This CDR3 region has 16 residues. Germline-derived CDR1 and CDR2 are SGHTA and FQGTGA. V dropped 4 bases and J dropped 4; count of bases not matched to a gene: 10.

The gene calls are TRBV7-6 and TRBJ2-3; D possibly matches TRBD1 or TRBD2 (5 bases each). Looked up from germline, CDR1 is SGHVS and CDR2 is FNYEAQ. V lost 0 bases and J lost 1, with 14 bases in between. The CDR3 runs 17 residues. In DNA, the CDR3 is TGTGCCAGCAGCTTAGCGCCGGCAGGGCGGGGCACAGATACGCAGTATTTT. This sequence encodes CASSLAPAGRGTDTQYF. The full variable domain, its missing parts supplied by reference TRBV7-6 and TRBJ2-3, is GAGVSQSPRYKVTKRGQDVALRCDPISGHVSLYWYRQALGQGPEFLTYFNYEAQQDKSGLPNDRFSAERPEGSISTLTIQRTEQRDSAMYRCASSLAPAGRGTDTQYFGPGTRLTVL.

The chain is built from TRBV4-2 and TRBJ2-5; TRBD2 matches 9 bases. The CDR3 length is 17 residues. Trimming took 4 bases from V and 3 from J; bases not matched to a gene: 12. Germline V gene data show CDR1 as LGHNA and CDR2 as YNFKEQ. The CDR3 spells CASSPRRTSVQEETQYF. CDR3 nucleotide sequence: TGTGCCAGCAGCCCGCGAAGGACTAGCGTGCAAGAAGAGACCCAGTACTTC.

V is TRBV27 and J is TRBJ2-7, with D perhaps matching TRBD1 or TRBD2 (7 bases each). The CDR3 is made up of 15 amino acids. V lost 0 bases to trimming and J lost 3 bases, with 12 bases between them. Germline lookup yields CDR1 MNHEY and CDR2 SMNVEV (reference sequence). The DNA for the CDR3 is TGTGCCAGCAGTTTATCGGCAGGGGGGGACTACGAGCAGTACTTC. Its translation is CASSLSAGGDYEQYF.

The chain employs TRBV9 and TRBJ2-3; D remains unclear. Trimming stripped 0 bases from V and 2 bases from J, with 10 bases between. Looked up from germline, CDR1 is SGDLS and CDR2 is YYNGEE. The CDR3 extends over 15 amino acids. The CDR3 sequence is CASSVGAGPTDTQYF. The DNA of the CDR3 is TGTGCCAGCAGCGTAGGGGCAGGCCCCACAGATACGCAGTATTTT. The entire variable domain, with the rest obtained from reference TRBV9 and TRBJ2-3, is as follows: DSGVTQTPKHLITATGQRVTLRCSPRSGDLSVYWYQQSLDQGLQFLIQYYNGEERAKGNILERFSAQQFPDLHSELNLSSLELGDSALYFCASSVGAGPTDTQYFGPGTRLTVL.

The chain combines TRBV11-3 with TRBJ2-3, with TRBD1 matching over 11 bases. The V segment lost 3 bases and the J segment 4 bases; nucleotides outside the gene matches: 6. Per germline, CDR1 SGHNT and CDR2 YENEEA. The CDR3 is made up of 16 amino acids. This chain's CDR3 is CASSLGGTGGADTQYF. DNA of the CDR3: TGTGCCAGCAGCTTGGGAGGGACAGGGGGTGCAGATACGCAGTATTTT.

This sequence joins TRBV11-3 and TRBJ2-3; D is unresolved. This CDR3 has 13 amino acids. V was shortened by 5 bases and J by 4 bases, with 10 bases between the two germline ends. CDR1 is SGHNT and CDR2 is YENEEA in the germline V gene. As DNA, the CDR3 is TGTGCCAGCAGCCCCGGGCCGCCAGATACGCAGTATTTT. Translated, it gives CASSPGPPDTQYF.

The chain uses TRBV7-9 and TRBJ1-5, with 11 positions matching TRBD1. Losses at the gene ends were 4 bases for V and 4 bases for J; bases not matched to a gene: 6. This CDR3 spans 16 amino acids. Germline-derived CDR1 and CDR2 are SEHNR and FQNEAQ (reference sequence). The CDR3 nucleotides are TGTGCCAGCAGCTCCCGGGACAGGGGGACTAATCAGCCCCAGCATTTT. This sequence encodes CASSSRDRGTNQPQHF. The whole variable domain, remainder taken from reference TRBV7-9 and TRBJ1-5, is DTGVSQNPRHKITKRGQNVTFRCDPISEHNRLYWYRQTLGQGPEFLTYFQNEAQLEKSRLLSDRFSAERPKGSFSTLEIQRTEQGDSAMYLCASSSRDRGTNQPQHFGDGTRLSIL.

This clone was detected only once. The chain uses TRBV7-9 and TRBJ1-2; possibly TRBD1 for D (5 bases). Germline-derived CDR1 and CDR2 are SEHNR and FQNEAQ (reference sequence). V was shortened by 0 bases and J by 4 bases, with 12 bases between the two germline ends. The CDR3 sequence is 15 residues long. CDR3 region: CASSLASGSLYGYTF. CDR3 sequence (DNA): TGTGCCAGCAGCTTAGCGTCAGGGTCTCTCTATGGCTACACCTTC.

Here the CDR3 DNA reads TGCGCCAGCAGCTTGCAACCAGAAATTAGCACAGATACGCAGTATTTT. Its protein is CASSLQPEISTDTQYF. The chain couples TRBV5-1 to TRBJ2-3; D is ambiguous. Trimming cost V 1 base and J 0 bases, with 12 bases left between them. Germline V gene lookup returns CDR1 SGHRS and CDR2 YFSETQ. The CDR3 spans 16 residues. Using reference TRBV5-1 and TRBJ2-3 for the parts outside the CDR3, the full variable domain is KAGVTQTPRYLIKTRGQQVTLSCSPISGHRSVSWYQQTPGQGLQFLFEYFSETQRNKGNFPGRFSGRQFSNSRSEMNVSTLELGDSALYLCASSLQPEISTDTQYFGPGTRLTVL.

The chain uses TRBV6-1 and TRBJ1-5; TRBD1 is a possible D gene (5 bases). This CDR3 is 13 amino acids long. Per germline, CDR1 MNHNS and CDR2 SASEGT. V was pared by 10 bases and J by 5 bases, with 15 bases between. This CDR3 is CATRRGGDQPQHF. In nucleotides, the CDR3 is TGTGCCACCCGGAGGGGCGGAGATCAGCCCCAGCATTTT.

The chain uses TRBV4-1 and TRBJ1-2, with a weak D call TRBD1 (6 bases). CDR1 MGHRA and CDR2 YSYEKL come from the germline V gene. With 1 base removed from V and 4 bases from J, the gap between germline ends came to 10 bases. CDR3 size: 14 residues. CDR3 protein: CASSQVGDTYGYTF. The CDR3 DNA reads TGCGCCAGCAGCCAAGTGGGGGACACCTATGGCTACACCTTC.

This clone was picked up one time. This CDR3 is also generated by other DNA sequences in the sample. The chain recombines TRBV4-1 with TRBJ2-7, with 13 bases matching TRBD2. Unmatched junction bases numbered 8, after V lost 1 base and J lost 2 bases. CDR1 is MGHRA, CDR2 YSYEKL, per germline. CDR3 length: 18 amino acids. The CDR3 here is CASSQGEALAGGPYEQYF. Here the CDR3 DNA reads TGCGCCAGCAGCCAAGGAGAAGCACTAGCGGGAGGGCCCTACGAGCAGTACTTC.

The chain links TRBV5-1 to TRBJ2-3; D possibly corresponds to TRBD2 (5 bases). Per germline, CDR1 SGHRS and CDR2 YFSETQ. The V gene lost 0 bases and the J gene lost 3 bases, with 20 bases spanning the gap. CDR3 size: 18 residues. CDR3 amino acids: CASSLVVGAMARTDTQYF. For the CDR3, the DNA is TGCGCCAGCAGCTTGGTGGTGGGAGCTATGGCCCGGACAGATACGCAGTATTTT.

Here the CDR3 DNA reads TGCGCCAGCAGCCCCCGGGACGCCGACTCCTACGAGCAGTACTTC. Amino acids: CASSPRDADSYEQYF. The V call is TRBV5-1, the J call TRBJ2-7; either TRBD1 or TRBD2 may fit D (5 bases each). The germline V and J ends were trimmed by 4 bases and 0 bases, with 14 bases remaining between them. This CDR3 has 15 amino acids. The germline V gene encodes CDR1 SGHRS and CDR2 YFSETQ.

The chain carries TRBV19 and TRBJ2-7; D assignment may be TRBD1 or TRBD2 (7 bases each). V lost 5 bases and J 2 bases, leaving 13 bases between the germline ends. Germline CDR1 LNHDA, CDR2 SQIVND (reference sequence). This CDR3 contains 14 residues. The CDR3 protein is CASSPQGGPYEQYF. Here the CDR3 DNA reads TGTGCCAGTAGTCCTCAGGGGGGGCCCTACGAGCAGTACTTC.

The rearrangement uses TRBV2 and TRBJ1-4; TRBD1 aligns across 8 bases. Germline-derived CDR1 and CDR2 are SNHLY and FYNNEI. CDR3 length equals 14 residues. The V and J ends lost 6 bases and 5 bases, in that order; junction bases with no gene match: 5. CDR3 DNA sequence: TGTGCCAGCAGCCTCAGGGGGCGCAATGAAAAACTGTTTTTT. This codes for CASSLRGRNEKLFF. Variable domain in full (rest from reference TRBV2 and TRBJ1-4): EPEVTQTPSHQVTQMGQEVILRCVPISNHLYFYWYRQILGQKVEFLVSFYNNEISEKSEIFDDQFSVERPDGSNFTLKIRSTKLEDSAMYFCASSLRGRNEKLFFGSGTQLSVL.

The chain joins TRBV6-6 to TRBJ1-6, with TRBD1 matching 8 bases. The CDR3 spans 15 residues. J was trimmed by 7 bases and V by 2 bases; bases with no gene match: 4. Germline V lookup: CDR1 MNHNY, CDR2 SVGAGI (reference sequence). The CDR3 nucleotides read TGTGCCAGCAGTTACCAGGACAGGGACAATTCACCCCTCCACTTT. It codes for CASSYQDRDNSPLHF.

CDR3 sequence reads: CASSQDRGYTF. CDR3 DNA sequence: TGTGCCAGCAGCCAAGATCGAGGCTACACCTTC. The genes are TRBV4-2 and TRBJ1-2; D gene uncertain. The CDR3 extends over 11 amino acids. V was cut by 0 bases and J by 8 bases, with 4 bases left in between. Germline V gives CDR1 LGHNA, CDR2 YNFKEQ.

The rearrangement links TRBV29-1 to TRBJ2-7; D perhaps matches TRBD1 (6 bases). Germline values: CDR1 SQVTM, CDR2 ANQGSEA. This CDR3 spans 14 amino acids. The V gene lost 3 bases and the J gene lost 2 bases, with 14 bases spanning the gap. The CDR3 protein is CSVEGNGTPYEQYF. For the CDR3, the DNA is TGCAGCGTTGAGGGCAACGGGACACCCTACGAGCAGTACTTC.

The chain joins TRBV28 to TRBJ1-1; no clear D gene. V was cut by 1 base and J by 5 bases, with 11 bases left in between. The CDR3 length is 14 residues. The V gene's germline CDR1 is MDHEN and CDR2 SYDVKM. The CDR3 is CASSLFSWRTEAFF. CDR3 bases: TGTGCCAGCAGTTTATTTTCATGGAGGACTGAAGCTTTCTTT.